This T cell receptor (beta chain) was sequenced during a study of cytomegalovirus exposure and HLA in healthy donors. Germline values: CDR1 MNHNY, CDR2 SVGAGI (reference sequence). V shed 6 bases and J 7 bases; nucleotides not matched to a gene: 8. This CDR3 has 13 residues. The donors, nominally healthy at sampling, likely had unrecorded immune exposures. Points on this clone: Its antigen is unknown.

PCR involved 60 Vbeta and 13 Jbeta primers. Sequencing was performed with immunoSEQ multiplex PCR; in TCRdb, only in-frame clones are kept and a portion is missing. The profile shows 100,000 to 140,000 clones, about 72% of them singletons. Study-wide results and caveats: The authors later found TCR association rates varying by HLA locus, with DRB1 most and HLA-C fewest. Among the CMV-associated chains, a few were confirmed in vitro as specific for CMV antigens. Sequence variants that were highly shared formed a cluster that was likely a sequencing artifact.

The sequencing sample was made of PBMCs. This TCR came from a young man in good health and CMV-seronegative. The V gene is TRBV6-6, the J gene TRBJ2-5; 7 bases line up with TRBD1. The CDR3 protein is CASRHRGLGTQYF. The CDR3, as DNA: TGTGCCAGCAGACACAGGGGCCTGGGGACCCAGTACTTC.